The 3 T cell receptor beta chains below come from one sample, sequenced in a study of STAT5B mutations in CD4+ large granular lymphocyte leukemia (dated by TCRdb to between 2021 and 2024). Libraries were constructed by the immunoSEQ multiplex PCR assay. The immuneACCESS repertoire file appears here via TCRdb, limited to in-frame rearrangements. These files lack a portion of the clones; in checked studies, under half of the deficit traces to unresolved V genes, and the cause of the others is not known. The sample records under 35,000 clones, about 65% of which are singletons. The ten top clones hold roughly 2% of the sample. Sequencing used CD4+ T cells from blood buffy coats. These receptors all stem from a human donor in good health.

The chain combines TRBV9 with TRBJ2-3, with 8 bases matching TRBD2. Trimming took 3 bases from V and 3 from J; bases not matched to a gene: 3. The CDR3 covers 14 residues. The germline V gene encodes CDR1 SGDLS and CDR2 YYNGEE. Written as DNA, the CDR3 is TGTGCCAGCAGCGGACTAGCGCGTACAGATACGCAGTATTTT. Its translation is CASSGLARTDTQYF.

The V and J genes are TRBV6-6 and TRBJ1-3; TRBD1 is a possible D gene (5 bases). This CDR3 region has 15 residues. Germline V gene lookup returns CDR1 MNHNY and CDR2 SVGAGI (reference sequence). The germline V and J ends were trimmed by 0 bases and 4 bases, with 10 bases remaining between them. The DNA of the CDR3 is TGTGCCAGCAGTTACTCGGCAGGGCACGGAAACACCATATATTTT. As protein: CASSYSAGHGNTIYF.

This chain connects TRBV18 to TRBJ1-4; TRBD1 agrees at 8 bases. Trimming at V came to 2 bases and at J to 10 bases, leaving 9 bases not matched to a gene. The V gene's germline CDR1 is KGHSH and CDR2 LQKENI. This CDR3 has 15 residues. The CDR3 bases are TGTGCCAGCTCACCAGGAGGCCAGGGGGCAGTAAAACTGTTTTTT. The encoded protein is CASSPGGQGAVKLFF.